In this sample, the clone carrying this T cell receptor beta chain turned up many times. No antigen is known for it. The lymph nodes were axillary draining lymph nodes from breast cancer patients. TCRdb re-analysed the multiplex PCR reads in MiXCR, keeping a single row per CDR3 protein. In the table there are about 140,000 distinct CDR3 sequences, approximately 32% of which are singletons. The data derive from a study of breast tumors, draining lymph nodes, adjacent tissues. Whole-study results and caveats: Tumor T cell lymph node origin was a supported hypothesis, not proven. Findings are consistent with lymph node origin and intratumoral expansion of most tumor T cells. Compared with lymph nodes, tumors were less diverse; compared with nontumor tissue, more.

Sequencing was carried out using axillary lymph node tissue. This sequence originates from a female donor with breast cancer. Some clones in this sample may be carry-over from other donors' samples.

CDR3 in amino acids: CASSDGGARSGANVLTF. The CDR3, as DNA: TGTGCCAGCAGTGATGGGGGGGCCCGCTCTGGGGCCAACGTCCTGACTTTC. The chain has TRBV2 and TRBJ2-6; D is possibly TRBD2 (7 bases). V lost 3 bases, J lost 0 bases, and 12 bases lay in between. Germline loops: CDR1 SNHLY, CDR2 FYNNEI. There are 17 residues in the CDR3.